The TCR beta chain under discussion was sequenced for a study of T cells in narcolepsy (dated 2018 in TCRdb). A note on the overall study: The study enrolled patients with narcolepsy type 1 or type 2 (NT1, NT2) together with healthy control donors. To look for autoreactive T cells in narcolepsy patients that target self-antigens of hypocretin neurons (hypocretin, TRIB2), the study used TCR Vbeta sequencing to follow clonotypes in blood and CSF. The study at large found these results: Certain blood memory CD4+ repertoires from patients and controls had no sequences that matched autoreactive T cell clones. Patients and controls had comparable numbers of sequenced blood memory CD4+ clonotypes, averaging about 40,000 and 33,000, respectively. Autoreactive clonotypes were reported to be detected serially in the blood of the same patients and of different patients, but not in the blood of healthy controls. In plots comparing CSF and blood CD4+ T cell clonotypes from the same patient, HCRT-specific and TRIB2-specific autoreactive clonotypes were highlighted.

For TCR Vbeta sequencing, memory CD4+ T cells were sorted ex vivo from the peripheral blood of narcolepsy patients and healthy controls. A note on this clone: Which antigen it targets is not known. Base qualities were left out, and no much larger clone turns up one base away.

Library preparation was by the immunoSEQ multiplex PCR assay. TCRdb re-hosts the immuneACCESS table, in-frame sequences only. Its copies lack some clones; in the studies checked, an unresolved V gene accounts for under half of them, and the cause for the rest is not known. The sample table holds about 29,000 clones, of which around 87% were seen once. The ten largest account for about 0.88% of the sample. CDR1 SGHTA and CDR2 FQGNSA were looked up in the germline V gene. V is clipped by 1 base and J by 8 bases, and the sequence between their germline boundaries is 14 bases long. The CDR3, cysteine through phenylalanine, is 14 amino acids long. CDR3 DNA is the only sequence kept; it has 42 bases, read in frame from the first base.

This clonotype was sampled from a human donor in good health. The V and J segments used are TRBV7-2 and TRBJ1-2; TRBD1 is perhaps the D gene, given 5 matching bases. The material sequenced was memory (CD45RA-) CD4+ T cells from blood. Explained via the paper, the cell subset or site label denotes: memory T cells sorted ex vivo from peripheral blood. The CDR3 reads as follows: CASSLGGSGRGYTF. DNA sequence: TGTGCCAGCAGCTTAGGGGGATCAGGGAGGGGCTACACCTTC.